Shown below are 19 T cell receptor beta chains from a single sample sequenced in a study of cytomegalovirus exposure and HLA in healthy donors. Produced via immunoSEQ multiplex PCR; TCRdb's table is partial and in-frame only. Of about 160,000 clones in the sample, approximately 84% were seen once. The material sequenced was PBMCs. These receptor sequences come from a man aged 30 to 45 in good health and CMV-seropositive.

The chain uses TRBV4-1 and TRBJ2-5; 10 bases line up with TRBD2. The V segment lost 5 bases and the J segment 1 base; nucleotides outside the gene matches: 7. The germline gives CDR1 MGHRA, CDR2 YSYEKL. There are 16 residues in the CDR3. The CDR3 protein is CASSSVGTSVQETQYF. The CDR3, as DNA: TGCGCCAGCAGCTCGGTCGGGACTAGCGTCCAAGAGACCCAGTACTTC.

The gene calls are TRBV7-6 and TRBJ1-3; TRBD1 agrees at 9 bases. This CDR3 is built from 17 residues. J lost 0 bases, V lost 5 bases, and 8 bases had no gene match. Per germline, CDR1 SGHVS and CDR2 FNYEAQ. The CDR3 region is CASSTEGQGYSGNTIYF. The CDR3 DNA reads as TGTGCCAGCAGCACGGAGGGACAGGGTTACTCTGGAAACACCATATATTTT.

The CDR3 loop is CASSPEDPTVTGELFF. CDR3 sequence (DNA): TGTGCCAGCTCACCGGAGGATCCGACCGTCACCGGGGAGCTGTTTTTT. V gene TRBV18 combines with J gene TRBJ2-2, with a tentative D call TRBD2 (5 bases). Trimming removed 3 bases at V and 4 bases at J, with 15 bases between. The CDR3 consists of 16 residues. Germline V gene lookup returns CDR1 KGHSH and CDR2 LQKENI.

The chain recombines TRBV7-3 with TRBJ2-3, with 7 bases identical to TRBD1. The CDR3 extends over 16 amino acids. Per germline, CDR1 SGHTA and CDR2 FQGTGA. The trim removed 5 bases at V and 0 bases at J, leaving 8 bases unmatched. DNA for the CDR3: TGTGCCAGCAGCCTCCAGGGGGACACTAGCACAGATACGCAGTATTTT. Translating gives CASSLQGDTSTDTQYF.

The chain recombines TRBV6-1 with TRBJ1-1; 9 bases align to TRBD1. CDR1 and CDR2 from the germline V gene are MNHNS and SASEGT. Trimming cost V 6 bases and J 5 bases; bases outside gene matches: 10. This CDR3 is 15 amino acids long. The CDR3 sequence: CASSRSPTGGTEAFF. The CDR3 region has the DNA TGTGCCAGCAGCCGATCCCCGACAGGGGGGACTGAAGCTTTCTTT.

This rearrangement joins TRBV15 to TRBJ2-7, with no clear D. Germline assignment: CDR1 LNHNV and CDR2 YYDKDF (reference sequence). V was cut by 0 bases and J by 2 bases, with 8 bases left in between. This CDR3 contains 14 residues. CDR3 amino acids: CATSRDFRTYEQYF. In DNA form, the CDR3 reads TGTGCCACCAGCAGAGATTTTAGAACCTACGAGCAGTACTTC.

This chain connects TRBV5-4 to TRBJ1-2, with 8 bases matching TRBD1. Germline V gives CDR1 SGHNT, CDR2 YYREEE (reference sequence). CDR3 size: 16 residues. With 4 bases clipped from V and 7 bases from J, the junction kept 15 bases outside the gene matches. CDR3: CASSTNSDRAIGGYTF. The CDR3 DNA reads TGTGCCAGCAGCACTAACTCGGACAGGGCCATCGGTGGCTACACCTTC.

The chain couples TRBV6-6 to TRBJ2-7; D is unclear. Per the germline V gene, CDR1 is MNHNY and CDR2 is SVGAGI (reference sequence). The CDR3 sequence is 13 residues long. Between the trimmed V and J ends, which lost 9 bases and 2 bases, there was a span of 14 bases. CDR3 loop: CASQRRNPYEQYF. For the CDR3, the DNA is TGTGCCAGTCAGCGCAGAAATCCCTACGAGCAGTACTTC.

CDR3 amino acids: CASSPFRAGDLQPQHF. The DNA for the CDR3 is TGTGCCAGCTCACCTTTTCGGGCAGGGGATTTGCAGCCCCAGCATTTT. This sequence joins TRBV18 and TRBJ1-5; TRBD1 might be the D (6 bases). Germline V gene sequence: CDR1 KGHSH, CDR2 LQKENI. The CDR3 runs 16 residues. Trimming cost V 3 bases and J 7 bases, with 19 bases left between them.

This chain's CDR3 is CATQVGGAYNEQFF. The DNA for the CDR3 is TGTGCCACCCAGGTGGGGGGGGCCTACAATGAGCAGTTCTTC. The chain joins TRBV19 to TRBJ2-1, with TRBD2 matching 7 bases. Germline trimming cut 10 bases from V and 2 bases from J; bases unmatched to any gene: 8. The CDR3 runs to 14 residues. CDR1 is LNHDA, CDR2 SQIVND, per germline (reference sequence).

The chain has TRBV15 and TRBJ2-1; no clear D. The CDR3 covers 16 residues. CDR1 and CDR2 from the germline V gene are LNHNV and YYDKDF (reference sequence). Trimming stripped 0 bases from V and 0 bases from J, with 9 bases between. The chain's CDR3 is CATSRDKWSSYNEQFF. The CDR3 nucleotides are TGTGCCACCAGCAGAGATAAATGGAGCTCCTACAATGAGCAGTTCTTC.

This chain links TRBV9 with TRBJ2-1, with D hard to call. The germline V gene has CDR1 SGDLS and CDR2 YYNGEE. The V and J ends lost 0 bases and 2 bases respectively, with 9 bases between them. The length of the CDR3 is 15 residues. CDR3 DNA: TGTGCCAGCAGCGTAGGGCGTACTACCTACAATGAGCAGTTCTTC. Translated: CASSVGRTTYNEQFF.

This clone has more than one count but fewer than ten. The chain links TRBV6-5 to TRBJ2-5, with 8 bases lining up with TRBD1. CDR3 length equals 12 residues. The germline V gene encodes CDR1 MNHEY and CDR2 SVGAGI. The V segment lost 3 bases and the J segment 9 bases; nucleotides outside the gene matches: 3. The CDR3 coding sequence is TGTGCCAGCAGTTATACAGGGGGAGCCCAGTACTTC. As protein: CASSYTGGAQYF.

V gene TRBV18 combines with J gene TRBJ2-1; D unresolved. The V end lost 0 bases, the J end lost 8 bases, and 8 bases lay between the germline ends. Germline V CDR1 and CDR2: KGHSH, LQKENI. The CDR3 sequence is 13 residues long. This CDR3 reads CASSPPALDEQFF. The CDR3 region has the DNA TGTGCCAGCTCACCACCAGCACTCGATGAGCAGTTCTTC.

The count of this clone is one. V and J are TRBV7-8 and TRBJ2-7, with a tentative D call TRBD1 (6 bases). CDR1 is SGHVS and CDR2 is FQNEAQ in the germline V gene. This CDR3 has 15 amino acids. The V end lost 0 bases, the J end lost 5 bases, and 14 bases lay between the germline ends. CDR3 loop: CASSLANTGIDEQYF. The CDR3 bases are TGTGCCAGCAGCTTAGCCAATACAGGGATCGACGAGCAGTACTTC.

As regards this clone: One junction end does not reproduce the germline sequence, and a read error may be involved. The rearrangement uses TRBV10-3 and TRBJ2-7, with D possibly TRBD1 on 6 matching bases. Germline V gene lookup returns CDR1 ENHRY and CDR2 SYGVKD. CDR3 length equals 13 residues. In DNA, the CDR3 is TGTGCCATCAGTCAGTCAGGGGCGCGGGAGCAGTACTTC. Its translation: CAISQSGAREQYF.

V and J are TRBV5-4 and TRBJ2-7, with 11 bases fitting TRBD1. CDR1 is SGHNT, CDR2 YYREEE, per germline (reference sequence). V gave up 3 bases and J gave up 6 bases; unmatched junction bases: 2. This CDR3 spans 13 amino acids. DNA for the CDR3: TGTGCCAGCAGCTCGGGACAGGGGGGCGAGCAGTACTTC. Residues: CASSSGQGGEQYF.

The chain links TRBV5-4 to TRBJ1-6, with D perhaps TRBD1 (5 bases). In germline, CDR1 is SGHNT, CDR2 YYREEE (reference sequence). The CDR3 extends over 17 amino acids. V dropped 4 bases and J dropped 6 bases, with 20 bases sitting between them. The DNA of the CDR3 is TGTGCCAGCAGCCTCGAAGGCGGGGGTATGGGTAATTCACCCCTCCACTTT. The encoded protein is CASSLEGGGMGNSPLHF.

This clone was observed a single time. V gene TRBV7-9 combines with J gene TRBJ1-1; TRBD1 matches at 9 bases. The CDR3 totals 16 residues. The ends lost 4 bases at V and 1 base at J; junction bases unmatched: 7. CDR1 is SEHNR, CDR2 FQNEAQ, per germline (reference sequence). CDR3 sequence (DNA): TGTGCCAGCAGCTCCTTGGACAGGGGATCGAACACTGAAGCTTTCTTT. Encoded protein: CASSSLDRGSNTEAFF. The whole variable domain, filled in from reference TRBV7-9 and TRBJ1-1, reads DTGVSQNPRHKITKRGQNVTFRCDPISEHNRLYWYRQTLGQGPEFLTYFQNEAQLEKSRLLSDRFSAERPKGSFSTLEIQRTEQGDSAMYLCASSSLDRGSNTEAFFGQGTRLTVV.